This entry lists 5 T cell receptor beta chains sequenced from one sample in a study of T-cell reconstitution after alpha-beta-depleted transplantation in children. Unique molecular identifiers were built into the TCRbeta library. One entry per CDR3 protein, called by TCRdb with MiXCR from the PCR reads. Found here are about a million distinct CDR3 sequences, about 29% of them singletons; the top ten hold 28%. Sequences were derived from PBMCs, mostly from graft donor cells, sampled 360 days after TCRalphabeta/CD19-depleted stem cell transplant. The receptor set was obtained from a boy in the first two years of life who had a stem cell transplant for SCID, so the T cells may come from the graft donor.

In its sample, this clonotype was seen a few times. V is TRBV20-1 and J is TRBJ2-5; D is unclear. Looked up from germline, CDR1 is DFQATT and CDR2 is SNEGSKA (reference sequence). The V end lost 2 bases, the J end lost 3 bases, and 4 bases lay between the germline ends. CDR3 size: 11 residues. The chain's CDR3 is CSARFEETQYF. The CDR3 nucleotides read TGCAGTGCTAGATTCGAAGAGACCCAGTACTTC.

The V call is TRBV24-1, the J call TRBJ2-3; no reliable D call. Germline CDR1 reads KGHDR; CDR2 reads SFDVKD. Trimming took off 3 bases at V and 1 base at J, with 13 bases between the two ends. The CDR3 contains 16 residues. The CDR3 region has the DNA TGTGCCACCAGTGATGGTACAGACCCTCGCACAGATACGCAGTATTTT. Encoded protein: CATSDGTDPRTDTQYF.

The CDR3 loop is CAISGQGSEQYF. The CDR3 region has the DNA TGTGCCATCAGTGGACAGGGTAGCGAGCAGTACTTC. The V call is TRBV10-3, the J call TRBJ2-7; 7 nucleotides match TRBD1. Germline V gene data show CDR1 as ENHRY and CDR2 as SYGVKD. J was trimmed by 6 bases and V by 4 bases; bases with no gene match: 3. The CDR3 has 12 residues.

This sequence joins TRBV6-2 or TRBV6-3 and TRBJ1-5; D is ambiguous. Deletions cut 6 bases from V and 5 bases from J, with 14 bases between. CDR1 is MNHEY and CDR2 is SVGEGT in the germline V gene. This CDR3 has 14 amino acids. CDR3 bases: TGTGCCAGCAGCCATTCGGAGGATGATCAGCCCCAGCATTTT. It encodes CASSHSEDDQPQHF.

This clonotype was counted a few times. V usage is TRBV10-3 and J usage is TRBJ2-5; no firm D call. Germline CDR1 ENHRY, CDR2 SYGVKD. The V gene lost 0 bases and the J gene lost 5 bases, with 7 bases spanning the gap. The CDR3 runs to 13 residues. CDR3 nucleotides: TGTGCCATCAGTGAGTCGACTCGGGAGACCCAGTACTTC. It yields the protein CAISESTRETQYF.